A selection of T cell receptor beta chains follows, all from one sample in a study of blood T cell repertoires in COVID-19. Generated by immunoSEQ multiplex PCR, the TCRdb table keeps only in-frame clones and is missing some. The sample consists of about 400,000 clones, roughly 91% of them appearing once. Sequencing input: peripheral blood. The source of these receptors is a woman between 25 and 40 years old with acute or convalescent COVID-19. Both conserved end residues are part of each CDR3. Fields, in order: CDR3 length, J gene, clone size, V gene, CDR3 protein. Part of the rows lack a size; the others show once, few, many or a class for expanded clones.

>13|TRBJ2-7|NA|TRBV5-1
CASSSGTELFQYF
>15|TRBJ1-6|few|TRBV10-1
CASSAAGTGPSPLHF
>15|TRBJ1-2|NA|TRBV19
CASSSPGNSNYGYTF
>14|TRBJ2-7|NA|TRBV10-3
CAISVGQGAYEQYF
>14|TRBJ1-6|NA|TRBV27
CASSLDRGYSPLHF
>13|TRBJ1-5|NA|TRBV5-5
CASSHGGEQPQHF
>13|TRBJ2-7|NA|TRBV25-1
CASKGVSPNEQYF
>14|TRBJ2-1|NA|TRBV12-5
CASGDSRSYNEQFF
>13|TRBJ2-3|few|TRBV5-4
CASSASGPNTQYF
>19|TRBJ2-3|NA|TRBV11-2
CASSLDQVAGGLGTDTQYF
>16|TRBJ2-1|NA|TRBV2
CASSEVSGGAISEQFF
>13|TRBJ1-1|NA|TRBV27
CASSLWANTEAFF
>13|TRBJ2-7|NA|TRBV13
CASGDRGTYEQYF
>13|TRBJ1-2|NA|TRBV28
CASSLSSGLSYTF
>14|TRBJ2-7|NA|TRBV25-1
CASSEPGTPREQYF
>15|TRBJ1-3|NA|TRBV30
CAWIKTVTSGNTIYF
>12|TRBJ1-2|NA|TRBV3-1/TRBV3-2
CASSHDSYGYTF
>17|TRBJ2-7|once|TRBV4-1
CASSSAGGYSGNYEQYF
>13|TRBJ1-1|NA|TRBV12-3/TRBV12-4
CASSSRAGQKAFF
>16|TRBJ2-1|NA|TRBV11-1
CASRADRGGQRNEQFF
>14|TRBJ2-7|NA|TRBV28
CASKVSGGYDEQYF
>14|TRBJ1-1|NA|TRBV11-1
CASSRWGEGTEAFF
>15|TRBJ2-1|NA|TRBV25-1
CASSVSGTGGNEQFF
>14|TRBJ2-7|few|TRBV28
CASSRQDPYYEQYF
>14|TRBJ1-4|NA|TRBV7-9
CASTQDRDYEKLFF
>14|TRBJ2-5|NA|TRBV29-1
CSVELGARQETQYF
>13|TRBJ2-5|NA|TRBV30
CAWSARGFGTQYF
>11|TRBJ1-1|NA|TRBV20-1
CSVKLEPTAFF
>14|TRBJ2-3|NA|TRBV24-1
CATSHPGYTDTQYF
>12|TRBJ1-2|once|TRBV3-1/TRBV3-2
CASSHNRGGYTF
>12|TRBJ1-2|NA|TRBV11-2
CASRPQSSGYTF
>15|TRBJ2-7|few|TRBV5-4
CASSLIGTGRHEQYF
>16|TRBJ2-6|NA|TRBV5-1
CASSLPGSSGANVLTF